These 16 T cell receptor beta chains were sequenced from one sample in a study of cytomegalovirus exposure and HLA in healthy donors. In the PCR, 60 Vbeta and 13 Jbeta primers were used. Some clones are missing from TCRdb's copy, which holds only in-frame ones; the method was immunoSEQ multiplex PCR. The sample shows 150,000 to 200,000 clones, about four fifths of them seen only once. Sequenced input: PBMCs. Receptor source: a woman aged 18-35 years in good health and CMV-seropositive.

The CDR3 region has the DNA TGTGCCAGCAGCGACAGGGGGCGGGAGACCCAGTACTTC. Translated, it gives CASSDRGRETQYF. This rearrangement joins TRBV9 to TRBJ2-5; 9 bases fit TRBD1. In germline, CDR1 is SGDLS, CDR2 YYNGEE. This CDR3 spans 13 amino acids. V lost 3 bases to trimming and J lost 5 bases; unmatched junction nucleotides: 2.

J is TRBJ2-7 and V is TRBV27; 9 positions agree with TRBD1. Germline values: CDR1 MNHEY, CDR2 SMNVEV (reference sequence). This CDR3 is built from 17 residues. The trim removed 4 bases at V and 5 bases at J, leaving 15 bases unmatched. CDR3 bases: TGTGCCAGCAGTTCCCTTCCGGGACAGGGAGATTTCCACGAGCAGTACTTC. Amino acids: CASSSLPGQGDFHEQYF.

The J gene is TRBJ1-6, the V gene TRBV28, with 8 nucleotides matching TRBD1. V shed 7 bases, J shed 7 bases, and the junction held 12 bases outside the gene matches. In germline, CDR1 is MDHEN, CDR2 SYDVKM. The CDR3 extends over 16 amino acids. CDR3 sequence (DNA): TGTGCCAGCACGCTCGAGGCGGGGACAGGCAATTCACCCCTCCACTTT. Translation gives CASTLEAGTGNSPLHF.

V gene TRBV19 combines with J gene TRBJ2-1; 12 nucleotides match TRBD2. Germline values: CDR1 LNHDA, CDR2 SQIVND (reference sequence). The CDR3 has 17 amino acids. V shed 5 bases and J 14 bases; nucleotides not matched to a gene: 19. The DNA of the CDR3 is TGTGCCAGTAGTGGCCGTATGGGACTAGCGGGTTACGAAGGGGAGTTCTTC. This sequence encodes CASSGRMGLAGYEGEFF.

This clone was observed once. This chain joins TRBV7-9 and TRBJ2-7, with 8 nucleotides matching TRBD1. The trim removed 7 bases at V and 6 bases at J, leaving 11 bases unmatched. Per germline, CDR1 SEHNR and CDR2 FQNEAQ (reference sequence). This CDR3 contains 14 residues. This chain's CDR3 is CASTSRGQGLEQYF. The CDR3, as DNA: TGTGCCAGCACCAGCCGAGGACAGGGCCTCGAGCAGTACTTC.

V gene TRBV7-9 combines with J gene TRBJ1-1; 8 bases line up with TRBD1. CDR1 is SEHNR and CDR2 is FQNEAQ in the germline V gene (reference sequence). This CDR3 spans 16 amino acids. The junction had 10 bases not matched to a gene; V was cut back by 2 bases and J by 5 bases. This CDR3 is CASSLTRGTGLTEAFF. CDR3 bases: TGTGCCAGCAGCTTAACCCGCGGGACAGGACTTACTGAAGCTTTCTTT.

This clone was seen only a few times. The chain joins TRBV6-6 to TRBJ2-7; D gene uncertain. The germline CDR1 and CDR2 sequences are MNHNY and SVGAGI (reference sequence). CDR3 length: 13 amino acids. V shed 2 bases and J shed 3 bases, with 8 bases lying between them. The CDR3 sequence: CASSYEQLYEQYF. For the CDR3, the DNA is TGTGCCAGCAGTTACGAACAGCTCTACGAGCAGTACTTC.

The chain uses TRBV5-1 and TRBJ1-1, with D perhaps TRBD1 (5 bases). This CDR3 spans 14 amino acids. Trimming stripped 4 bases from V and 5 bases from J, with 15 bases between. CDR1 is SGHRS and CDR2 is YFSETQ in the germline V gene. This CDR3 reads CASSISLGGTEAFF. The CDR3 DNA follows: TGCGCCAGCAGCATCTCCCTGGGGGGGACTGAAGCTTTCTTT.

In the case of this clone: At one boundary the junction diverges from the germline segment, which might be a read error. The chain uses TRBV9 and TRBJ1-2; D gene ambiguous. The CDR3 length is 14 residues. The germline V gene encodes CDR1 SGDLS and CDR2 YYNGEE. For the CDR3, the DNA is TGTGCCAGCAGCGCCCAGACTGTTAACTATGGCCACACCTTC. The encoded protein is CASSAQTVNYGHTF. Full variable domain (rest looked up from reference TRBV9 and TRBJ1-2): DSGVTQTPKHLITATGQRVTLRCSPRSGDLSVYWYQQSLDQGLQFLIQYYNGEERAKGNILERFSAQQFPDLHSELNLSSLELGDSALYFCASSAQTVNYGHTFGSGTRLTVV.

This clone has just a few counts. CDR3 region: CAISDSEGAGNEKLFF. The CDR3 region has the DNA TGTGCCATCAGTGACTCTGAAGGGGCGGGGAATGAAAAACTGTTTTTT. The V gene is TRBV10-3, the J gene TRBJ1-4, with D possibly matching TRBD1 (5 bases). From germline, CDR1 is ENHRY and CDR2 SYGVKD. The CDR3 contains 16 residues. V dropped 3 bases and J dropped 5 bases, with 16 bases sitting between them.

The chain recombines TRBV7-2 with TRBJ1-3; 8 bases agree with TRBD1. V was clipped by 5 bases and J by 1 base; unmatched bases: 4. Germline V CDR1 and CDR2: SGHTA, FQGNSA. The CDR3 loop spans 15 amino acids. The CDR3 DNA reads TGTGCCAGCAGCAAACAGGGGGAATCTGGAAACACCATATATTTT. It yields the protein CASSKQGESGNTIYF.

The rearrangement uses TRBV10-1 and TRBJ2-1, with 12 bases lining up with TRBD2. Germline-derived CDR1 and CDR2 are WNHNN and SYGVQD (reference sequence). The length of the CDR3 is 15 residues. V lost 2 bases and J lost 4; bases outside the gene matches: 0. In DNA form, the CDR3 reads TGCGCCAGCAGTGAGGGACTAGCGGGGTACAATGAGCAGTTCTTC. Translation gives CASSEGLAGYNEQFF.

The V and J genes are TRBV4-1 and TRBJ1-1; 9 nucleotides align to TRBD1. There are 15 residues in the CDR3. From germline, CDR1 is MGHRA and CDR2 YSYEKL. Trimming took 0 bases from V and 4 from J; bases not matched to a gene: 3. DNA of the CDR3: TGCGCCAGCAGCCAAGAACAGGGGGCGCGCACTGAAGCTTTCTTT. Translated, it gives CASSQEQGARTEAFF.

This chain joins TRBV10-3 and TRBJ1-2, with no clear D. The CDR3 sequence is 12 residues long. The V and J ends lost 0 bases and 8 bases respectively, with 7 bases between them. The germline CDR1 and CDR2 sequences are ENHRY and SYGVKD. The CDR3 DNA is TGTGCCATCAGTGAGTCGAGGGTCGGCTACACCTTC. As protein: CAISESRVGYTF.

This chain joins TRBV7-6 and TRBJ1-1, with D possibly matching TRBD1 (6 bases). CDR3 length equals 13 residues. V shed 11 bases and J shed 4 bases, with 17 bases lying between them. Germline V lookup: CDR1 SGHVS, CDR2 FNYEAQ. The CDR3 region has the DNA TGTGCCCTCGGAGGGGGGGTTCGCACTGAAGCTTTCTTT. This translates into CALGGGVRTEAFF. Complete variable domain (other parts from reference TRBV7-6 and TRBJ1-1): GAGVSQSPRYKVTKRGQDVALRCDPISGHVSLYWYRQALGQGPEFLTYFNYEAQQDKSGLPNDRFSAERPEGSISTLTIQRTEQRDSAMYRCALGGGVRTEAFFGQGTRLTVV.

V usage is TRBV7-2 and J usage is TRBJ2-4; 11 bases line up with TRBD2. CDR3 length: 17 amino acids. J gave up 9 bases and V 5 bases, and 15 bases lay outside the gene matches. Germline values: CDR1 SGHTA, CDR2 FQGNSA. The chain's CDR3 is CASSPSVPSGGRVIQYF. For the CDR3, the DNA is TGTGCCAGCAGCCCCAGTGTGCCTAGCGGGGGGAGGGTCATTCAGTACTTC.